A selection of T cell receptor beta chains follows, all from one sample in a study of technical replicates of blood from a few donors. Measured with immunoSEQ multiplex PCR; TCRdb has only the in-frame clones, and not every one. The sample contains 80,000 to 90,000 clones, 90% to 95% of which appear only once. Material: T cells isolated from PBMCs. The origin of the receptors is a human donor in good health. Each CDR3 is given with its conserved first and last residue. A D gene is named only where the DNA matches it firmly. Clone size is not always given. Where it is, it says once, few, many or a class for expanded clones.

d_call clone_size j_call v_call cdr3_nt cdr3_aa
NA NA TRBJ2-2 TRBV6-5 TGTGCCAGCAGTTCCCCCCCGTCCCCGAACACCGGGGAGCTGTTTTTT CASSSPPSPNTGELFF
NA NA TRBJ2-2 TRBV6-1 TGTGCCAGCACCGTCCACGGGGAAAACACCGGGGAGCTGTTTTTT CASTVHGENTGELFF
TRBD2 once TRBJ2-5 TRBV11-2 TGTGCCAGCAGCTTAACGAACGGGAGGGTGGGAGAGACCCAGTACTTC CASSLTNGRVGETQYF
NA NA TRBJ2-7 TRBV7-9 TGTGCCAGCAGCCCGAGGACAGTCTACTCCTACGAGCAGTACTTC CASSPRTVYSYEQYF
NA NA TRBJ2-7 TRBV7-6 TGTGCCAGCAGCTCGTTGGGGAGGAGCTCCTACGAGCAGTACTTC CASSSLGRSSYEQYF
NA NA TRBJ2-7 TRBV7-7 TGTGCTAGCAGCTTAGATCCGGCAGGGTACAACGAGCAGTACTTC CASSLDPAGYNEQYF
NA NA TRBJ1-1 TRBV7-9 TGTGCCAGCAGCATCAGGGAGGGGGGCACTGAAGCTTTCTTT CASSIREGGTEAFF
NA once TRBJ2-4 TRBV6-4 TGTGCCAGCCGCTCGACAGTAGCCAAAAACATTCAGTACTTC CASRSTVAKNIQYF
NA NA TRBJ2-5 TRBV29-1 TGCAGCCTACAGGTTCGGACCGGTAAAGAGACCCAGTACTTC CSLQVRTGKETQYF
NA NA TRBJ2-2 TRBV9 TGTGCCAGCAGCGGCCTAAACACCGGGGAGCTGTTTTTT CASSGLNTGELFF
NA few TRBJ1-1 TRBV5-6 TGTGCCAGCAGCCCGCCAGGGGCAAACACTGAAGCTTTCTTT CASSPPGANTEAFF
NA NA TRBJ2-1 TRBV19 TGTGCCAGTAGTGTCTCAGGTGGGAGTAACAATGAGCAGTTCTTC CASSVSGGSNNEQFF
TRBD2 NA TRBJ2-2 TRBV2 TGTGCCAGCAGTGGGACTAGCGGGATATTCACCGGGGAGCTGTTTTTT CASSGTSGIFTGELFF
NA NA TRBJ1-1 TRBV2 TGTGCCAGCAGTGCCGGGAGTGGCACTGAAGCTTTCTTT CASSAGSGTEAFF
NA NA TRBJ1-2 TRBV14 TGTGCCAGCAGCCAAGAGTCAGGGAATAACTATGGCTACACCTTC CASSQESGNNYGYTF
NA NA TRBJ2-3 TRBV7-7 TGTGCCAGCAGTCTAACTGGTGGAGATACGCAGTATTTT CASSLTGGDTQYF
NA NA TRBJ2-7 TRBV2 TGTGCCAGCAGCTCTTACGAGCAGTACTTC CASSSYEQYF
NA NA TRBJ2-7 TRBV6-5 TGTGCCAGCAGTTACTCTCCCGGGAGCCCCTACGAGCAGTACTTC CASSYSPGSPYEQYF
NA NA TRBJ2-1 TRBV19 TGTGCCAGTAGTATAGGCTGGAGTGAGCAGTTCTTC CASSIGWSEQFF
NA NA TRBJ2-3 TRBV5-1 TGCGCCAGCAGCTTGAACGCAGGATCCGTGACAGATACGCAGTATTTT CASSLNAGSVTDTQYF
TRBD1 NA TRBJ1-5 TRBV2 TGTGCCAGCAGCGGACAGGGCGGGCAGCCCCAGCATTTT CASSGQGGQPQHF
TRBD1 NA TRBJ2-1 TRBV28 TGTGCCAGCAGCACCGTTAGGGGGCCTCTTGTTGAGCAGTTCTTC CASSTVRGPLVEQFF
TRBD2 NA TRBJ2-2 TRBV27 TGTGCCAGCAGCGGACTAGCCGGGGAGCTGTTTTTT CASSGLAGELFF
TRBD2 NA TRBJ2-2 TRBV10-1 TGCGCCAGCAGTAGGCTAGCGGCAATAACCGAAGACACCGGGGAGCTGTTTTTT CASSRLAAITEDTGELFF
NA NA TRBJ2-7 TRBV7-2 TGTGCCAGCAGGCAAGCAGGCGCCTACGAGCAGTACTTC CASRQAGAYEQYF
NA NA TRBJ1-3 TRBV27 TGTGCCAGCAGTTTATCCGGGAGTCACGGAAACACCATATATTTT CASSLSGSHGNTIYF
NA NA TRBJ2-6 TRBV28 TGTGCCAGCATCGGTGGGCAACCTGGGGCCAACGTCCTGACTTTC CASIGGQPGANVLTF
NA NA TRBJ2-7 TRBV20-1 TGCAGTGCTAGGGGGCAAAACGAGCAGTACTTC CSARGQNEQYF
NA NA TRBJ2-3 TRBV6-1 TGTGCCAGCAGTGAAGTCCAGGGTGCCACAGATACGCAGTATTTT CASSEVQGATDTQYF
NA NA TRBJ1-5 TRBV19 TGTGCCAGTAGTATAGATGGTAGGGGGAACAACCAGCCCCAGCATTTT CASSIDGRGNNQPQHF
NA NA TRBJ1-2 TRBV5-1 TGCGCCAGCAGCTTGGACAGGGTAGGCTACACCTTC CASSLDRVGYTF
TRBD1 NA TRBJ1-6 TRBV30 TGTGCCTGGTCCATTTACCGGGACAGGGGAGTACCCCTCCACTTT CAWSIYRDRGVPLHF
NA NA TRBJ1-3 TRBV28 TGTGCCAGCAGTTCAGGGGATCCGGTTGGAAACACCATATATTTT CASSSGDPVGNTIYF
TRBD2 NA TRBJ2-7 TRBV27 TGTGCCAGCAGTTTAACACAGAGGACCGGGAGGGACGAGCAGTACTTC CASSLTQRTGRDEQYF
NA NA TRBJ2-7 TRBV5-6 TGTGCCAGCAGCTACTTTGTCGGGGGTAGCTACGAGCAGTACTTC CASSYFVGGSYEQYF
TRBD2 NA TRBJ2-7 TRBV28 TGTGCCAGCAGTTCCTGGGGGGGCTCCTACGAGCAGTACTTC CASSSWGGSYEQYF
TRBD2 NA TRBJ2-7 TRBV27 TGTGCCAGCAGTCCGCTCCTGGGTAGCGGGAACTACGAGCAGTACTTC CASSPLLGSGNYEQYF
TRBD2 once TRBJ2-1 TRBV6-5 TGTGCCAGCAGCCTTAGCGGGAGTGTCAATGAGCAGTTCTTC CASSLSGSVNEQFF
NA once TRBJ2-5 TRBV6-1 TGTGCCAGCAGTGAGTCGGGGACTCGAGGTGAGACCCAGTACTTC CASSESGTRGETQYF
NA NA TRBJ2-3 TRBV30 TGTGCCTGGACTCGTGGGGCCACAGATACGCAGTATTTT CAWTRGATDTQYF
TRBD1 NA TRBJ1-5 TRBV6-1 TGTGCCAGCAGTAGGGACAGCCATAGCAATCAGCCCCAGCATTTT CASSRDSHSNQPQHF
NA NA TRBJ1-4 TRBV27 TGTGCCAGCAGCACCCGGGGTGAAAAACTGTTTTTT CASSTRGEKLFF
NA NA TRBJ1-2 TRBV19 TGTGCCAGTACCCCTATCGGGGAGAACTATGGCTACACCTTC CASTPIGENYGYTF
TRBD1 NA TRBJ1-6 TRBV7-9 TGTGCCAGCAGCCTCAAAGTCGGGACAGTCAGAGATTCACCCCTCCACTTT CASSLKVGTVRDSPLHF
NA NA TRBJ1-4 TRBV5-8 TGTGCCAGCAGCTTAGCCCAGACAGCCACTAATGAAAAACTGTTTTTT CASSLAQTATNEKLFF
TRBD1 NA TRBJ1-6 TRBV7-2 TGTGCCAGCAGCTTATTATTACAGGGGAATTCACCCCTCCACTTT CASSLLLQGNSPLHF